One and the same sample provided the 21 T cell receptor beta chains below, sequenced in a study of human T cells and chemical hapten exposure. TCRdb reprocessed the RACE reads with MiXCR, giving one entry per CDR3 protein. This sample has some 27,000 distinct CDR3 sequences, with 7.5% to 10% found just once. Time point noted: patch test 2, 6 weeks after DPC sensitization. This sample's treatment: therapeutic diphenylcyclopropenone sensitization with weekly scalp DPC. The material sequenced was whole blood, taken in connection with sensitization to the hapten diphenylcyclopropenone (DPC). These receptor sequences come from a man aged 30-40 years with alopecia areata. Some clones in this sample may be carry-over from other donors' samples.

The chain is built from TRBV2 and TRBJ1-1; D unclear. The CDR3 is 13 residues long. Trimming left V 4 bases short and J 1 base short, with 7 bases between. From germline, CDR1 is SNHLY and CDR2 FYNNEI. The CDR3, as DNA: TGTGCCAGCAGTGTATGGGGGAACACTGAAGCTTTCTTT. This translates into CASSVWGNTEAFF.

This clonotype was detected many times. This chain links TRBV12-3 or TRBV12-4 with TRBJ1-4, with 9 bases aligning to TRBD1. V lost 5 bases and J lost 8; bases outside the gene matches: 6. The CDR3 is 14 residues long. The CDR3 reads CASSLTGGGEKLFF. CDR3 bases: TGTGCCAGCAGTCTAACAGGGGGCGGCGAAAAACTGTTTTTT.

Ten or more counts support this clonotype. The chain employs TRBV6-2 or TRBV6-3 and TRBJ1-1; no clear D. The germline CDR1 and CDR2 sequences are MNHEY and SVGEGT. V shed 6 bases and J shed 3 bases, with 14 bases lying between them. The CDR3 sequence is 14 residues long. The CDR3 sequence is CASRPVSGHTEAFF. Here the CDR3 DNA reads TGTGCCAGCAGGCCGGTGTCGGGTCACACTGAAGCTTTCTTT.

The J gene is TRBJ2-7, the V gene TRBV4-3; possibly TRBD1 for D (5 bases). This CDR3 is 15 amino acids long. Germline loops: CDR1 LGHNA, CDR2 YSLEER. With 0 bases removed from V and 2 bases from J, the gap between germline ends came to 11 bases. DNA for the CDR3: TGCGCCAGCAGCCAAGATCAAGGGGTACCCTACGAGCAGTACTTC. Protein product: CASSQDQGVPYEQYF.

This clonotype was seen a handful of times. CDR3 sequence (DNA): TGCAGTGCTGTATTTAACATCGCAACTAATGAAAAACTGTTTTTT. Protein: CSAVFNIATNEKLFF. The chain has TRBV20-1 and TRBJ1-4; no firm D call. Trimming left V 5 bases short and J 0 bases short, with 13 bases between. Germline V CDR1 and CDR2: DFQATT, SNEGSKA (reference sequence). The CDR3 is 15 amino acids.

In this sample, this clonotype turned up many times. The chain has TRBV18 and TRBJ1-6; TRBD1 matches at 8 bases. Germline CDR1 KGHSH, CDR2 LQKENI. Trimming took 4 bases from V and 8 from J; bases not matched to a gene: 10. CDR3 length: 16 amino acids. The CDR3 DNA is TGTGCCAGCTCACTACTTCAGGGGGCTAGGGATTCACCCCTCCACTTT. This sequence encodes CASSLLQGARDSPLHF. Using reference TRBV18 and TRBJ1-6 for the parts outside the CDR3, the full variable domain is NAGVMQNPRHLVRRRGQEARLRCSPMKGHSHVYWYRQLPEEGLKFMVYLQKENIIDESGMPKERFSAEFPKEGPSILRIQQVVRGDSAAYFCASSLLQGARDSPLHFGNGTRLTVT.

The table lists this clonotype with many counts. V usage is TRBV20-1 and J usage is TRBJ2-3; D possibly uses TRBD1 or TRBD2 (6 bases each). This CDR3 has 12 amino acids. Germline assignment: CDR1 DFQATT and CDR2 SNEGSKA (reference sequence). V lost 5 bases to trimming and J lost 9 bases, with 15 bases between them. The DNA for the CDR3 is TGCAGTGCTCTTAAACAGGGAGGCACGCAGTATTTT. It is translated as CSALKQGGTQYF.

This clonotype came up a few times. The chain couples TRBV12-3 or TRBV12-4 to TRBJ2-1; tentatively, D is TRBD2 (5 bases). This CDR3 is 12 amino acids long. The germline V and J ends were trimmed by 6 bases and 6 bases, with 9 bases remaining between them. The CDR3 DNA sequence: TGTGCCAGCAGAGGTAGCGTCAATGAGCAGTTCTTC. It translates to CASRGSVNEQFF.

This clonotype was seen more than once but under ten times. This sequence joins TRBV29-1 and TRBJ1-3, with D unresolved. The length of the CDR3 is 13 residues. CDR1 SQVTM and CDR2 ANQGSEA come from the germline V gene. The V end lost 3 bases, the J end lost 2 bases, and 8 bases lay between the germline ends. The CDR3, as DNA: TGCAGCGTTGACGGCGGGCCTGGAAACACCATATATTTT. Translating gives CSVDGGPGNTIYF.

This clonotype was found many times. CDR3 region: CSAGDREASEAFF. The CDR3 DNA sequence: TGCAGTGCCGGGGACAGGGAAGCGTCTGAAGCTTTCTTT. The chain is built from TRBV20-1 and TRBJ1-1, with 9 bases that match TRBD1. CDR3 size: 13 residues. The germline V gene encodes CDR1 DFQATT and CDR2 SNEGSKA (reference sequence). With 6 bases clipped from V and 6 bases from J, the junction kept 8 bases outside the gene matches.

V and J are TRBV12-3 or TRBV12-4 and TRBJ2-1, with 12 bases lining up with TRBD2. V lost 7 bases and J lost 9; bases outside the gene matches: 13. CDR3 length equals 16 residues. The CDR3 region has the DNA TGTGCCAGCAAACCTGCCCTAGCGGGAGGGCCCGGTGAGCAGTTCTTC. Translating it yields CASKPALAGGPGEQFF.

In this sample, this clonotype turned up once. The CDR3 coding sequence is TGTGCCACCAGCAGTACAGGTAATCAGCCCCAGCATTTT. As protein: CATSSTGNQPQHF. This chain joins TRBV15 and TRBJ1-5, with D tentatively TRBD1 (5 bases). Between the trimmed V and J ends, which lost 3 bases and 4 bases, there was a span of 7 bases. CDR1 is LNHNV, CDR2 YYDKDF, per germline (reference sequence). The CDR3 spans 13 residues. Variable domain in full (rest from reference TRBV15 and TRBJ1-5): DAMVIQNPRYQVTQFGKPVTLSCSQTLNHNVMYWYQQKSSQAPKLLFHYYDKDFNNEADTPDNFQSRRPNTSFCFLDIRSPGLGDTAMYLCATSSTGNQPQHFGDGTRLSIL.

This clonotype was counted only a few times. The chain combines TRBV3-1 with TRBJ2-1, with 7 bases lining up with TRBD2. V lost 3 bases and J lost 7; bases outside the gene matches: 3. The CDR3 loop spans 13 amino acids. Germline lookup yields CDR1 LGHDT and CDR2 YNNKEL (reference sequence). CDR3 residues: CASSQRGLNEQFF. As DNA, the CDR3 is TGTGCCAGCAGCCAGAGGGGACTAAATGAGCAGTTCTTC.

This clonotype was observed a few times. V gene TRBV19 combines with J gene TRBJ2-3, with D perhaps matching TRBD1 (5 bases). The CDR3 is made up of 16 amino acids. V lost 3 bases and J 3 bases, leaving 16 bases between the germline ends. CDR1 is LNHDA, CDR2 SQIVND, per germline (reference sequence). DNA for the CDR3: TGTGCCAGTAGTATTACGGACAAGCATCGGACAGATACGCAGTATTTT. It codes for CASSITDKHRTDTQYF. The variable domain in full, completed from reference TRBV19 and TRBJ2-3, reads DGGITQSPKYLFRKEGQNVTLSCEQNLNHDAMYWYRQDPGQGLRLIYYSQIVNDFQKGDIAEGYSVSREKKESFPLTVTSAQKNPTAFYLCASSITDKHRTDTQYFGPGTRLTVL.

This clonotype was found many times. This chain connects TRBV7-6 to TRBJ2-5; D might be TRBD1 or TRBD2, each matching 5 bases. The germline gives CDR1 SGHVS, CDR2 FNYEAQ. V shed 5 bases and J shed 4 bases, with 17 bases lying between them. This CDR3 has 15 amino acids. In DNA, the CDR3 is TGTGCCAGCAGCCTCATTTTGGGGGTCGGAGAGACCCAGTACTTC. Its translation: CASSLILGVGETQYF.

This clonotype came up many times. This chain links TRBV11-1 with TRBJ2-1, with 10 bases lining up with TRBD2. The trim removed 5 bases at V and 0 bases at J, leaving 4 bases unmatched. The CDR3 loop spans 16 amino acids. Germline-derived CDR1 and CDR2 are SGHAT and FQDESV (reference sequence). CDR3 DNA sequence: TGTGCCAGCAGCCAAATAGCGGGGGGCTCCTACAATGAGCAGTTCTTC. Amino acids: CASSQIAGGSYNEQFF.

The CDR3 loop is CASSLFGTGLTYNEQFF. The CDR3 DNA is TGTGCCAGCAGCTTATTCGGGACTGGCTTGACCTACAATGAGCAGTTCTTC. The chain combines TRBV11-2 with TRBJ2-1, with D possibly being TRBD2 (6 bases). V gave up 2 bases and J gave up 2 bases, with 16 bases separating them. The CDR3 has 17 amino acids. The germline V gene has CDR1 SGHAT and CDR2 FQNNGV.

The sample holds many counts of this clonotype. The chain is built from TRBV25-1 and TRBJ1-2, with a possible D match to TRBD1 (5 bases). In germline, CDR1 is MGHDK, CDR2 SYGVNS. The CDR3 is made up of 11 amino acids. Trimming took off 10 bases at V and 5 bases at J, with 11 bases between the two ends. The CDR3 DNA follows: TGTGCCACTAGGGGACTATATGGCTACACCTTC. Translating gives CATRGLYGYTF.

This clonotype was counted ten times or more. The chain has TRBV20-1 and TRBJ2-2, with D unclear. The CDR3 runs 12 residues. The germline V gene encodes CDR1 DFQATT and CDR2 SNEGSKA (reference sequence). V lost 3 bases, J lost 2 bases, and 4 bases lay in between. CDR3 amino acids: CSASGNTGELFF. The CDR3 nucleotides read TGCAGTGCTAGCGGCAACACCGGGGAGCTGTTTTTT.

This clonotype came up a few times. The rearrangement links TRBV7-2 to TRBJ2-3; D not resolved. The CDR3 totals 15 residues. In germline, CDR1 is SGHTA, CDR2 FQGNSA. Trimming shortened V by 2 bases and J by 0 bases, and 9 bases separated the two germline ends. This CDR3 is CASSLRQPSTDTQYF. The DNA for the CDR3 is TGTGCCAGCAGCTTACGCCAGCCGAGCACAGATACGCAGTATTTT.

This clonotype has ten or more counts. The chain combines TRBV6-4 with TRBJ1-2; 8 nucleotides align to TRBD1. Germline values: CDR1 MRHNA, CDR2 SNTAGT. CDR3 length equals 16 residues. The V and J ends lost 0 bases and 6 bases, in that order; junction bases with no gene match: 9. CDR3 residues: CASSDSNARGRDGYTF. The CDR3 DNA sequence: TGTGCCAGCAGTGACTCGAATGCCAGGGGGCGGGATGGCTACACCTTC.